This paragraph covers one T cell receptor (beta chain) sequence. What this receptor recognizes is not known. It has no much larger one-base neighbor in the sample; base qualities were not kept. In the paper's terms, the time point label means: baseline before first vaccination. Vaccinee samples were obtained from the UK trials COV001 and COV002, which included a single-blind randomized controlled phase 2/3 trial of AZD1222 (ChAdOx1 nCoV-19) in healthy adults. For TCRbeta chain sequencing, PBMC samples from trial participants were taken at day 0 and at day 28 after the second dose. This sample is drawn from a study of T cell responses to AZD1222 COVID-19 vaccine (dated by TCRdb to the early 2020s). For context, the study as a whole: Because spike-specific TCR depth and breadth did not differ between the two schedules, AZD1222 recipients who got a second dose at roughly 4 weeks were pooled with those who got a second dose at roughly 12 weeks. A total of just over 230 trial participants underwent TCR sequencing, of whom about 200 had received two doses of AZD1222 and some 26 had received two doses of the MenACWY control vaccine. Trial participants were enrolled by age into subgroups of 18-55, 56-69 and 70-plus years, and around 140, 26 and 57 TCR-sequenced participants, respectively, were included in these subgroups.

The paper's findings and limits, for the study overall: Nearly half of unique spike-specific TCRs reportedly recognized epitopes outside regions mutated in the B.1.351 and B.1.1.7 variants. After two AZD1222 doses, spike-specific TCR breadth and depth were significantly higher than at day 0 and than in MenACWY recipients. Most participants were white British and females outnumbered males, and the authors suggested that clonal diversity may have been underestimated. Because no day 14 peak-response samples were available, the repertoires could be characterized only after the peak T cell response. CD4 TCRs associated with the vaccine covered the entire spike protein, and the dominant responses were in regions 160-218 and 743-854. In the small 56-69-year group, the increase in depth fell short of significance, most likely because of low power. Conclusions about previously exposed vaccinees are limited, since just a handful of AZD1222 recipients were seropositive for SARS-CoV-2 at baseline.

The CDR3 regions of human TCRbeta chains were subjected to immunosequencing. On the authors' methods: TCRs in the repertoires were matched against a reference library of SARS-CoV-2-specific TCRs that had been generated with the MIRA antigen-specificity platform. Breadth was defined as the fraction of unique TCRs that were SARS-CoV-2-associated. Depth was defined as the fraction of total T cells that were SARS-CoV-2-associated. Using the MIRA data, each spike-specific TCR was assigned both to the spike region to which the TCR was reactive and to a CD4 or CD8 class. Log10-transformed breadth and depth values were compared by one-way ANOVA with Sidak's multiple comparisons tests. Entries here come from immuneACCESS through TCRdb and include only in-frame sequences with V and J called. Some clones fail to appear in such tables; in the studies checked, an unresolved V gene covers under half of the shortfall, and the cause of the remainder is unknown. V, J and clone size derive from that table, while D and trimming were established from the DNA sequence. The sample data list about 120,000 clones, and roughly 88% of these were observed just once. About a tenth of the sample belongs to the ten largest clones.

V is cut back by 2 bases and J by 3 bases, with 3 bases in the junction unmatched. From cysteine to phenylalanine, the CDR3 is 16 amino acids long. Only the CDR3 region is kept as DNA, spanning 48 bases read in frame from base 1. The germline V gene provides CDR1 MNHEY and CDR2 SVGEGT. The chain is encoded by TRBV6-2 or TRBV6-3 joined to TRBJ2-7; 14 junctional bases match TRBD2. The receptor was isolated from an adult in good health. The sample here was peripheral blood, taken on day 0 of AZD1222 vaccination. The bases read TGTGCCAGCAGTTACCCCGGACTAGCGGGGGGCTACGAGCAGTACTTC. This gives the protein CASSYPGLAGGYEQYF.